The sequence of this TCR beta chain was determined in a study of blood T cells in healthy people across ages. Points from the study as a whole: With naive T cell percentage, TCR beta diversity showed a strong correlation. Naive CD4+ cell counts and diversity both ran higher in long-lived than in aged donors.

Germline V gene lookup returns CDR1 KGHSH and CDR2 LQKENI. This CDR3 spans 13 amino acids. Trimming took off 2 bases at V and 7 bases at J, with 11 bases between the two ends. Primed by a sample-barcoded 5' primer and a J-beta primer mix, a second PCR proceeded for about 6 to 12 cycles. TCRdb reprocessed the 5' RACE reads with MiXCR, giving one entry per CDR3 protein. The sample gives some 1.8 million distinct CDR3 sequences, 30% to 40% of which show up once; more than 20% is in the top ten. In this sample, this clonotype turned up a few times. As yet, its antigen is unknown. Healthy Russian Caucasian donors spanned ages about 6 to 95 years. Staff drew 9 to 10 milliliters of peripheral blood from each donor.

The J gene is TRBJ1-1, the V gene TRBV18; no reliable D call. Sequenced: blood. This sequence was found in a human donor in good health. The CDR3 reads CASSPRQVNEAFF. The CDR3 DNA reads TGTGCCAGCTCACCAAGGCAGGTAAATGAAGCTTTCTTT.